This T cell receptor (beta chain) was captured in a study of OX40 agonist ivuxolimab in advanced cancers. Across the study: Every patient in dose escalation had hepatocellular carcinoma, melanoma, renal cell or head and neck cancer. Antecedent anti-PD-1, anti-PD-L1 or anti-CTLA-4 therapy was permissible, with over 35% having received some. Three patients, one with hepatocellular carcinoma and two with cutaneous melanoma, responded partially.

Trimming took 4 bases from V and 8 from J, leaving 18 bases between them. Germline CDR1 is SEHNR and CDR2 is FQNEAQ (reference sequence). The CDR3 has 15 residues. Only in-frame clones appear in the TCRdb table, and some are missing; sequencing was by immunoSEQ multiplex PCR. The table lists roughly 56,000 clones, 87% of them singletons. In this sample, this clone turned up once. The TCR was taken from an adult with an advanced solid tumor such as melanoma, head and neck, liver or kidney cancer. Specimen: CD4+ or CD8+ T cells sorted from blood, collected in a trial of the OX40 agonist ivuxolimab. The J gene is TRBJ2-1, the V gene TRBV7-9, with a weak D call TRBD2 (6 bases). This CDR3 is CASSSTTGGPHEQFF. The CDR3 DNA reads TGTGCCAGCAGCTCTACAACTGGAGGGCCCCATGAGCAGTTCTTC.